The 8 T cell receptor beta chains below come from one sample, sequenced in a study of shared T cell receptors in the human thymus. Libraries were prepared by immunoSEQ multiplex PCR; TCRdb keeps only in-frame clonotypes and omits some of them. The table has 500,000 to 550,000 clones, approximately 80% seen once. These data were also reused for a study on human thymus T cells.

The specimen sequenced was thymocytes. The source is a boy younger than two with a congenital heart defect.

The V call is TRBV28, the J call TRBJ2-4; 8 positions agree with TRBD1. CDR1 and CDR2 from the germline V gene are MDHEN and SYDVKM. V shed 1 base and J 0 bases; nucleotides not matched to a gene: 8. CDR3 length: 18 residues. In nucleotides, the CDR3 is TGTGCCAGCAGTTTATCCCGGGACAGGCCTCTAGCCAAAAACATTCAGTACTTC. This encodes CASSLSRDRPLAKNIQYF.

The CDR3 protein is CASSRLAGRINEQFF. CDR3 DNA: TGTGCCAGCAGCCGACTAGCGGGAAGGATTAATGAGCAGTTCTTC. This chain links TRBV11-2 with TRBJ2-1; 11 bases agree with TRBD2. The CDR3 has 15 amino acids. CDR1 is SGHAT and CDR2 is FQNNGV in the germline V gene. V shed 5 bases and J 7 bases; nucleotides not matched to a gene: 7. The whole variable domain, filled in from reference TRBV11-2 and TRBJ2-1, reads EAGVAQSPRYKIIEKRQSVAFWCNPISGHATLYWYQQILGQGPKLLIQFQNNGVVDDSQLPKDRFSAERLKGVDSTLKIQPAKLEDSAVYLCASSRLAGRINEQFFGPGTRLTVL.

This clone came up a few times. This chain joins TRBV5-1 and TRBJ2-7; D remains unclear. In germline, CDR1 is SGHRS, CDR2 YFSETQ. The CDR3 runs 11 residues. V was shortened by 0 bases and J by 6 bases, with 4 bases between the two germline ends. The CDR3 DNA reads as TGCGCCAGCAGCTTGGACGGCGAGCAGTACTTC. Residues: CASSLDGEQYF.

The chain carries TRBV4-3 and TRBJ2-5; TRBD1 agrees at 7 bases. This CDR3 has 16 amino acids. Germline-derived CDR1 and CDR2 are LGHNA and YSLEER. V dropped 0 bases and J dropped 0; count of bases not matched to a gene: 4. CDR3 DNA: TGCGCCAGCAGCCAAGATGGCAGGGGGTACCAAGAGACCCAGTACTTC. Residues: CASSQDGRGYQETQYF.

The chain carries TRBV4-3 and TRBJ2-7, with TRBD1 as a possible D gene (6 bases). Germline V CDR1 and CDR2: LGHNA, YSLEER. The CDR3 is made up of 15 amino acids. Trimming took off 3 bases at V and 5 bases at J, with 17 bases between the two ends. CDR3 in DNA: TGCGCCAGCAGCCAGGGGGTCCAGGGGTCGAACGAGCAGTACTTC. Protein product: CASSQGVQGSNEQYF.

This clone was observed a few times. J is TRBJ2-5 and V is TRBV7-6, with D perhaps matching TRBD1 (5 bases). This CDR3 is 13 amino acids long. The germline V gene encodes CDR1 SGHVS and CDR2 FNYEAQ. Deletions cut 5 bases from V and 1 base from J, with 8 bases between. The CDR3: CASSPQGQETQYF. The CDR3 DNA sequence: TGTGCCAGCAGCCCTCAGGGCCAAGAGACCCAGTACTTC.

The J gene is TRBJ2-1, the V gene TRBV4-3; TRBD2 is a possible D gene (6 bases). V was clipped by 0 bases and J by 3 bases, with 12 bases between them. The germline gives CDR1 LGHNA, CDR2 YSLEER. The CDR3 has 16 amino acids. CDR3 loop: CASSQEGYSGYNEQFF. In DNA form, the CDR3 reads TGCGCCAGCAGCCAAGAGGGCTATAGCGGCTACAATGAGCAGTTCTTC.

In its sample, this clone was seen a few times. The chain employs TRBV19 and TRBJ1-3; D is undetermined. The CDR3 runs to 12 residues. Between the trimmed V and J ends, which lost 9 bases and 5 bases, there was a span of 11 bases. Per the germline V gene, CDR1 is LNHDA and CDR2 is SQIVND (reference sequence). The CDR3 here is CASRTGRNTIYF. The CDR3 bases are TGTGCCAGCCGAACGGGAAGAAACACCATATATTTT.